This TCR beta chain originates from a study of T cells in Graves' hyperthyroidism and ophthalmopathy. In its sample, this clonotype was seen many times. Between the trimmed V and J ends, which lost 6 bases and 2 bases, there was a span of 14 bases. Germline CDR1 is MDHEN and CDR2 is SYDVKM. This CDR3 has 14 residues. TCR beta CDR3 region amplification was performed from RNA transcripts. With the HTBI primer set, the TCR CDR3 went through a first round of RT-PCR. TCRdb reprocessed the multiplex PCR reads via MiXCR and lists one record per CDR3 protein. The sample contains fewer than 450,000 distinct CDR3 sequences, approximately 18% of which appear only once.

Sequenced material: blood. The chain couples TRBV28 to TRBJ2-7; D assignment may be TRBD1 or TRBD2 (6 bases each). This receptor was identified in a woman in her 30s with Graves' hyperthyroidism that later progressed to Graves' ophthalmopathy. The CDR3 loop is CASRRDISTYEQYF. The CDR3 coding sequence is TGTGCCAGCAGGCGGGACATCTCCACCTACGAGCAGTACTTC.